The 5 T cell receptor beta chains below come from one sample, sequenced in a study of cytomegalovirus exposure and HLA in healthy donors (dated by TCRdb to 2016 to 2017). Receptor amplification or capture employed the immunoSEQ multiplex PCR assay. For the multiplex PCR, a mixture combining 60 forward primers for TCR Vbeta segments and 13 reverse primers for TCR Jbeta segments was used. The table was pulled from immuneACCESS by TCRdb, which kept in-frame rearrangements only. Such tables lose some clones; where checked, under half of the loss comes from unresolved V genes, and the rest has no known cause. The sample table records approximately 110,000 clones; 83% of these occur just once. The ten biggest clones cover 5.5% to 7% of the sample. Material for sequencing was PBMCs. Every receptor here comes from a man aged 18 to 29 in good health and CMV-seronegative.

The CDR3 here is CASKLESIPDTQYF. The CDR3 DNA reads as TGTGCCAGCAAGTTGGAGTCGATCCCAGATACGCAGTATTTT. The chain is built from TRBV28 and TRBJ2-3; D unresolved. CDR1 MDHEN and CDR2 SYDVKM come from the germline V gene. This CDR3 comprises 14 residues. Between the trimmed V and J ends, which lost 7 bases and 4 bases, there was a span of 15 bases.

V is TRBV11-3 and J is TRBJ2-1; tentatively, D is TRBD1 (6 bases). This CDR3 contains 12 residues. V was shortened by 8 bases and J by 6 bases, with 11 bases between the two germline ends. CDR1 SGHNT and CDR2 YENEEA come from the germline V gene. DNA for the CDR3: TGTGCCAGCGCAGGGGACGGCAATGAGCAGTTCTTC. Translation: CASAGDGNEQFF.

This clone was counted once. J is TRBJ2-7 and V is TRBV6-1, with a weak D call TRBD1 (5 bases). V lost 8 bases, J lost 6 bases, and 14 bases lay in between. The CDR3 totals 12 residues. Germline values: CDR1 MNHNS, CDR2 SASEGT. DNA of the CDR3: TGTGCCAGCCCAACAGGTTTGGGCGAGCAGTACTTC. This translates into CASPTGLGEQYF.

Written as DNA, the CDR3 is TGTGCCAGCAGTGAACAGGGTGTGAACACTGAAGCTTTCTTT. Protein product: CASSEQGVNTEAFF. The rearrangement links TRBV27 to TRBJ1-1; D is possibly TRBD1 (6 bases). CDR3 length equals 14 residues. The V and J ends lost 5 bases and 0 bases respectively, with 10 bases between them. Germline V gene data show CDR1 as MNHEY and CDR2 as SMNVEV (reference sequence).

V is TRBV4-3 and J is TRBJ2-1, with D perhaps TRBD2 (5 bases). CDR1 LGHNA and CDR2 YSLEER come from the germline V gene. The CDR3 is 15 residues long. V was pared by 0 bases and J by 2 bases, with 8 bases between. CDR3 region: CASSQDGGPYNEQFF. For the CDR3, the DNA is TGCGCCAGCAGCCAAGACGGAGGACCCTACAATGAGCAGTTCTTC.